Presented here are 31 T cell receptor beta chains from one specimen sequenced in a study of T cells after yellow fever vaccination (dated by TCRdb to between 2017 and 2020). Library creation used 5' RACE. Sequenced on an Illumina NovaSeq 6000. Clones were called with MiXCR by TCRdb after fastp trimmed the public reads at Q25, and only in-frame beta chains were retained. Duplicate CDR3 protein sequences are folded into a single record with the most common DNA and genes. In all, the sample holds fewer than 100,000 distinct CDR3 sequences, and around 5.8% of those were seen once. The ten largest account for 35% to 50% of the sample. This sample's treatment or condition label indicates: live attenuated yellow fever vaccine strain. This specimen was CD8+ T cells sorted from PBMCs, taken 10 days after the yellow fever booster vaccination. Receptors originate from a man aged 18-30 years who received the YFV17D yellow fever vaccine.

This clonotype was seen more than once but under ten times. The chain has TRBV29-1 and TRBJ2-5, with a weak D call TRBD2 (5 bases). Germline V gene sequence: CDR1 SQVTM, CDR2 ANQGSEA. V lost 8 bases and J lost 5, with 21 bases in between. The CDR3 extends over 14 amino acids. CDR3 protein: CSHPEGGPGETQYF. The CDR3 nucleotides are TGCAGCCATCCTGAAGGCGGGCCGGGGGAGACCCAGTACTTC. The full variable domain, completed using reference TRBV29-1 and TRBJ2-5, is SAVISQKPSRDICQRGTSLTIQCQVDSQVTMMFWYRQQPGQSLTLIATANQGSEATYESGFVIDKFPISRPNLTFSTLTVSNMSPEDSSIYLCSHPEGGPGETQYFGPGTRLLVL.

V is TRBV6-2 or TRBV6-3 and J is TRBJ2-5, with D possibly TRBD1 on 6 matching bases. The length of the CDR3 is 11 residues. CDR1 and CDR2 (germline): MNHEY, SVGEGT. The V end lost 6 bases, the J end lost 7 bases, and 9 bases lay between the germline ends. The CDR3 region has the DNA TGTGCCAGCAGGAAGGGGGTGACCCAGTACTTC. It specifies CASRKGVTQYF.

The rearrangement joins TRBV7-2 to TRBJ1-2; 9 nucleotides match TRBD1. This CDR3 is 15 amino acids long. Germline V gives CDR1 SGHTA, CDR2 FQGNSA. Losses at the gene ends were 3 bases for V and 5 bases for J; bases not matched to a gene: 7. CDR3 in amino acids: CASSFIQGAGYGYTF. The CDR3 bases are TGTGCCAGCAGCTTTATACAGGGGGCAGGGTATGGCTACACCTTC.

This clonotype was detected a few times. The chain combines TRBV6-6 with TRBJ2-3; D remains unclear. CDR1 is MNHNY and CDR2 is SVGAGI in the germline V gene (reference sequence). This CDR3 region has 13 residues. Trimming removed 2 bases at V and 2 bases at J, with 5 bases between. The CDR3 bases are TGTGCCAGCAGTTACACGTACACAGATACGCAGTATTTT. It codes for CASSYTYTDTQYF.

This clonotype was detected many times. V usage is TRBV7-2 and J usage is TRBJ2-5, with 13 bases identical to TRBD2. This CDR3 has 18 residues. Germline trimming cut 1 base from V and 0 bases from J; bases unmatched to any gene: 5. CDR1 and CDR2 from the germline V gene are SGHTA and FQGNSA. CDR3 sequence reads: CASSLGLAGGLYQETQYF. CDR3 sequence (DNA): TGTGCCAGCAGCTTAGGACTAGCGGGGGGCCTTTACCAAGAGACCCAGTACTTC.

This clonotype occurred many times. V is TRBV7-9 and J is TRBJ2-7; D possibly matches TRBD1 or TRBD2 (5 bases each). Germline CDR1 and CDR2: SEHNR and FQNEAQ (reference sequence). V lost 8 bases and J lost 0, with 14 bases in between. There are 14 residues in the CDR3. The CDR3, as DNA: TGTGCCAGCGCCCCCTTGAGGGGCTCCTACGAGCAGTACGTC. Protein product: CASAPLRGSYEQYV.

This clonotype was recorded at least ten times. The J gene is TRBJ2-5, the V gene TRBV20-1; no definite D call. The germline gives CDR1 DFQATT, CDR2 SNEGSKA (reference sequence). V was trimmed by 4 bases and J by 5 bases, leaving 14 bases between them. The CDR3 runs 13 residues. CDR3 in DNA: TGCAGTGCTATCGGTGATTATAGGGAGACCCAGTACTTC. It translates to CSAIGDYRETQYF.

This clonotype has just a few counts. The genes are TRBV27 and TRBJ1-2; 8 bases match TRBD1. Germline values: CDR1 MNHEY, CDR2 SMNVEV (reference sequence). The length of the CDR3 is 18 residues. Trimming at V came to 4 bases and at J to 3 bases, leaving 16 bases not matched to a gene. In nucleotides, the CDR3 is TGTGCCAGCAGTTCAACCTGGGACAGGACGAGCCCAGACTATGGCTACACCTTC. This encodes CASSSTWDRTSPDYGYTF.

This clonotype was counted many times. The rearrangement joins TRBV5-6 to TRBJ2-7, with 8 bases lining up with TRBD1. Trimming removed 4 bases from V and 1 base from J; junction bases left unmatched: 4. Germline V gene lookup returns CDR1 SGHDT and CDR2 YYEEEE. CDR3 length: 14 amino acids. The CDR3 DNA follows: TGTGCCAGCAGCGTCGGGACAGGTTCCTACGAGCAGTACTTC. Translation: CASSVGTGSYEQYF.

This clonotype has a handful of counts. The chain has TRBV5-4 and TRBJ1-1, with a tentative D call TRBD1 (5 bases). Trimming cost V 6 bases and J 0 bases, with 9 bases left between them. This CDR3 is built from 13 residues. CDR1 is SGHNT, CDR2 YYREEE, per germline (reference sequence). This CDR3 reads CASKSGMNTEAFF. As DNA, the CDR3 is TGTGCCAGCAAGTCAGGGATGAACACTGAAGCTTTCTTT.

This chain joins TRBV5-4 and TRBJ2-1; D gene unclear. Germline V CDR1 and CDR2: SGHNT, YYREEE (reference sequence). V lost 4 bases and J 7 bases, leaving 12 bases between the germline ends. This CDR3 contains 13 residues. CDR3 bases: TGTGCCAGCAGCCTCACACCAGTAAATGAGCAGTTCTTC. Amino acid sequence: CASSLTPVNEQFF.

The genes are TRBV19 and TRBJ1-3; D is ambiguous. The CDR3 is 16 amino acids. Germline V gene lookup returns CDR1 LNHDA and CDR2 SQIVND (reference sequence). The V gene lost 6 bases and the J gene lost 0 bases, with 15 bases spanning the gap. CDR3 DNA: TGTGCCAGTAGGAATGTAGGCGTATCCTCTGGAAACACCATATATTTT. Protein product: CASRNVGVSSGNTIYF.

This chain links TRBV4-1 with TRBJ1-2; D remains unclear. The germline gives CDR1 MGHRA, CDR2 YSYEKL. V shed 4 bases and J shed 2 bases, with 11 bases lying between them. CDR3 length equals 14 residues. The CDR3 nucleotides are TGCGCCAGCAGCCCCTCACCCAAAAACTATGGCTACACCTTC. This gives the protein CASSPSPKNYGYTF.

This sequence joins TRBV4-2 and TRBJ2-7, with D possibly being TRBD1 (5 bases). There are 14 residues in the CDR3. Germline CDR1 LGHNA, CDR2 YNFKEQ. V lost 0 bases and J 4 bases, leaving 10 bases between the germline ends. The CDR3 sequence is CASSQDRRAYEQYF. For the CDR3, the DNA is TGTGCCAGCAGCCAAGATCGCAGGGCGTACGAGCAGTACTTC.

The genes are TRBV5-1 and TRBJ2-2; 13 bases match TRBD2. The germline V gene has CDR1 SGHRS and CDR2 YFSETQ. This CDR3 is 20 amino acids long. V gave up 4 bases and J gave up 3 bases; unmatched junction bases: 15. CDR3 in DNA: TGCGCCAGCAGCCCCGATGGACTAGCGGGGGTGCGGAGAGACACCGGGGAGCTGTTTTTT. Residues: CASSPDGLAGVRRDTGELFF.

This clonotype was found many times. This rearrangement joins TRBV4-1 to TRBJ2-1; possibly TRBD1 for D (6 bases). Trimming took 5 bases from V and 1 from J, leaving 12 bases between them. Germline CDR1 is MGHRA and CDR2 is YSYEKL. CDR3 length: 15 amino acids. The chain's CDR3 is CASSNRDTSYNEQFF. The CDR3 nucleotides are TGCGCCAGCAGCAACCGGGACACATCCTACAATGAGCAGTTCTTC.

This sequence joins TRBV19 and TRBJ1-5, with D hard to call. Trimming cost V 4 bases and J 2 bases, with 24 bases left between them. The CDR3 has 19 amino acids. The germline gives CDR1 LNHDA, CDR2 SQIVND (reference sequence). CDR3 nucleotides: TGTGCCAGTAGTACCCGCCGGGCTATACTGGAAGGCGGCAATCAGCCCCAGCATTTT. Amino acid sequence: CASSTRRAILEGGNQPQHF.

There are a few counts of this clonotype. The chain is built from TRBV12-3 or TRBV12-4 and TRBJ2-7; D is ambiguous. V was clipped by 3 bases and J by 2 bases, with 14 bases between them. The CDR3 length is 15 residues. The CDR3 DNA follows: TGTGCCAGCAGTTTGTGGACGGAGAGGACCTACGAGCAGTACTTC. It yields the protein CASSLWTERTYEQYF.

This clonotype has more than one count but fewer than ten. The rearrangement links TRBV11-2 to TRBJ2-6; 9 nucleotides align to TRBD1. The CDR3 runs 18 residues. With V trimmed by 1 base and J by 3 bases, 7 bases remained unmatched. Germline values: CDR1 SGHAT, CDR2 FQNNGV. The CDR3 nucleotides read TGTGCCAGCAGCTTAGTAAGGGACAGGGAGTATGGGGCCAACGTCCTGACTTTC. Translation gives CASSLVRDREYGANVLTF. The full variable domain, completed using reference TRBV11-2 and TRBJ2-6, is EAGVAQSPRYKIIEKRQSVAFWCNPISGHATLYWYQQILGQGPKLLIQFQNNGVVDDSQLPKDRFSAERLKGVDSTLKIQPAKLEDSAVYLCASSLVRDREYGANVLTFGAGSRLTVL.

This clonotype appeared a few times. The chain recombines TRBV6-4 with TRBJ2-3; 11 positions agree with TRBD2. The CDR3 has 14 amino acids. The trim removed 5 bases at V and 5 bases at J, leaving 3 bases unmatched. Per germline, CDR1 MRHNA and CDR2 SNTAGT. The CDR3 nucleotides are TGTGCCAGCAGTTCTAGCGGGAGGCAAGATACGCAGTATTTT. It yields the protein CASSSSGRQDTQYF.

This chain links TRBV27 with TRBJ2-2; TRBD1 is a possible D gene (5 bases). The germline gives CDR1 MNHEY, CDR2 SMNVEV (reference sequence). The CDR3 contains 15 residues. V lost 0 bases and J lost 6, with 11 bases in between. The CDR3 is CASSLSVRASGELFF. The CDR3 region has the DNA TGTGCCAGCAGTTTATCGGTCAGGGCATCCGGGGAGCTGTTTTTT.

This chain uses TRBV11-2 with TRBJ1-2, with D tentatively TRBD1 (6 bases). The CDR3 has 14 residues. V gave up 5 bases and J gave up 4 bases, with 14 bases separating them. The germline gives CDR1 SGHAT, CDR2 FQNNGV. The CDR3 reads CASSTSDSVYGYTF. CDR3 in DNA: TGTGCCAGCAGCACTTCGGACAGTGTCTATGGCTACACCTTC.

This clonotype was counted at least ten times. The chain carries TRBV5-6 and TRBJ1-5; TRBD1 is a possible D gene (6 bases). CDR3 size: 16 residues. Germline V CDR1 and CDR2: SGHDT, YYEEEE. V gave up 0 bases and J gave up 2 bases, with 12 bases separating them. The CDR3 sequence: CASSLAGAGGNQPQHF. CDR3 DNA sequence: TGTGCCAGCAGCTTGGCGGGGGCTGGAGGCAATCAGCCCCAGCATTTT.

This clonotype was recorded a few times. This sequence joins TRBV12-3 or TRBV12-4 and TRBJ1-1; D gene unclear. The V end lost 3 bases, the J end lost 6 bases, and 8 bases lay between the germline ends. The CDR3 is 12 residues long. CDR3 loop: CASSFGPPEAFF. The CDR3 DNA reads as TGTGCCAGCAGTTTTGGTCCCCCTGAAGCTTTCTTT.

The CDR3 reads CSARDLRTVNEKLFF. The CDR3 bases are TGCAGTGCTAGAGATCTAAGGACAGTTAATGAAAAACTGTTTTTT. This chain connects TRBV20-1 to TRBJ1-4; a possible D gene is TRBD1 (6 bases). Germline V CDR1 and CDR2: DFQATT, SNEGSKA (reference sequence). V dropped 0 bases and J dropped 4 bases, with 12 bases sitting between them. The CDR3 runs to 15 residues.

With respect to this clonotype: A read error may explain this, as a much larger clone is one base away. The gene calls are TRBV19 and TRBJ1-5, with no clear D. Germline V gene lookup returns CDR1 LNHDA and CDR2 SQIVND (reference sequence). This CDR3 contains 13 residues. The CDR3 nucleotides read TGTGCCAGTAGATCATATAGTCATCATCCCCAGCATTTT. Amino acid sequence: CASRSYSHHPQHF.

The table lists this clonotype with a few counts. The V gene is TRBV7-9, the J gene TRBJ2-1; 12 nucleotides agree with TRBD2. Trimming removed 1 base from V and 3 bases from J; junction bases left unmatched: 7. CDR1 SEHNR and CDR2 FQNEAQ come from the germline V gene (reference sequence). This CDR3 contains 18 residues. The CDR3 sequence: CASSLGLAGAGNYNEQFF. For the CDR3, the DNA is TGTGCCAGCAGCTTAGGACTAGCGGGGGCGGGGAACTACAATGAGCAGTTCTTC.

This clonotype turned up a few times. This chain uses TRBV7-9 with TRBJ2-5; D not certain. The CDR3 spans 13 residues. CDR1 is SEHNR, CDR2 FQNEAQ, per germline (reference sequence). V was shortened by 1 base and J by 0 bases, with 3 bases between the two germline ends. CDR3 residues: CASSLVYQETQYF. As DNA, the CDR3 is TGTGCCAGCAGCTTAGTATACCAAGAGACCCAGTACTTC.

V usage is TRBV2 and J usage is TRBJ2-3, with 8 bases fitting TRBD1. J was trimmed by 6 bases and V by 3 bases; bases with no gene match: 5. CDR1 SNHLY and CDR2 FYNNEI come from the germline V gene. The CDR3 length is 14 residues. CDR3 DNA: TGTGCCAGCAGTGAGGGCAGGGGGCTGGATACGCAGTATTTT. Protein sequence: CASSEGRGLDTQYF. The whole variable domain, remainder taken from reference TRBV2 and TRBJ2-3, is EPEVTQTPSHQVTQMGQEVILRCVPISNHLYFYWYRQILGQKVEFLVSFYNNEISEKSEIFDDQFSVERPDGSNFTLKIRSTKLEDSAMYFCASSEGRGLDTQYFGPGTRLTVL.

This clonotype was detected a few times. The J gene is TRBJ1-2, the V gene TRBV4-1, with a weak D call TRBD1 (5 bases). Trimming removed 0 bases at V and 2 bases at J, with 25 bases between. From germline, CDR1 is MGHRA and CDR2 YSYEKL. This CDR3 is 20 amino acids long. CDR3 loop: CASSQDPALRGITGNYGYTF. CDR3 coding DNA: TGCGCCAGCAGCCAAGATCCGGCGCTGAGGGGTATCACCGGAAACTATGGCTACACCTTC.

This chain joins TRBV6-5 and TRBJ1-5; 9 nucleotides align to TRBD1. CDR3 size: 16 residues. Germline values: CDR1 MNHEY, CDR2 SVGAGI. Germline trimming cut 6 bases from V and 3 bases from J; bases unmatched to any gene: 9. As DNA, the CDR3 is TGTGCCAGCAGCCTCAACAGGGGGCCTTACAATCAGCCCCAGCATTTT. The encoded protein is CASSLNRGPYNQPQHF.